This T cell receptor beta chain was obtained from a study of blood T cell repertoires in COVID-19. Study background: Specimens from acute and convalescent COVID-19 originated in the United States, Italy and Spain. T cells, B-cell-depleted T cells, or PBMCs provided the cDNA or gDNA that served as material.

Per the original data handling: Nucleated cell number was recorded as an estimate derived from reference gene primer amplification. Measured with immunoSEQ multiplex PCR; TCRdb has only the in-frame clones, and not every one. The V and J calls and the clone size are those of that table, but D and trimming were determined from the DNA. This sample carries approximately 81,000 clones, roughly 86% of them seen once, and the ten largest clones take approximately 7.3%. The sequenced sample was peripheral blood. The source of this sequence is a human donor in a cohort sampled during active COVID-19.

The CDR3, as DNA: TGTGCCAGCAGCGTAGAGGTCAGGGGCGGTAATGAAAAACTGTTTTTT. It specifies CASSVEVRGGNEKLFF. The chain links TRBV9 to TRBJ1-4; D might be TRBD1 (6 bases). Trimming pared 0 bases from V and 4 bases from J, leaving 13 bases between. In germline, CDR1 is SGDLS, CDR2 YYNGEE. CDR3 length: 16 amino acids.